These T cell receptor beta chains were read from a single sample in a study of T-cell memory formation after mild COVID-19. TCRdb redid the calling of the 5' RACE reads with MiXCR, one entry per CDR3 protein. The table shows roughly 29,000 distinct CDR3 sequences, with 6% to 9.5% occurring only once. The sequencing input was PBMCs or a T cell subset sorted from them (not recorded which). The receptors come from an adult woman who had mild COVID-19 (a few samples of this study predate the infection). Cell type and time point are not known. CDR3s include the opening cysteine and the closing phenylalanine or tryptophan. A D gene is named only where the DNA matches it firmly. Sizes are listed as once, few, many, or a class for an expanded clone.

j_call | d_call | v_call | clone_size | cdr3_aa | cdr3_nt
TRBJ1-5 | TRBD1 | TRBV7-6 | many | CASSRDRGHQPQHF | TGTGCCAGCAGCCGGGACAGGGGTCATCAGCCCCAGCATTTT
TRBJ2-7 | TRBD2 | TRBV6-2/TRBV6-3 | many | CASSSTSGSSYEQYF | TGTGCCAGCAGCTCCACTAGCGGGAGCTCCTACGAGCAGTACTTC
TRBJ1-2 | TRBD1 | TRBV5-5 | many | CASSSTVTGDTNYGYTF | TGTGCCAGCAGCTCGACGGTAACAGGGGATACGAACTATGGCTACACCTTC
TRBJ1-6 | TRBD1 | TRBV12-3/TRBV12-4 | many | CASSLAGGNSPLHF | TGTGCCAGCAGTTTAGCAGGGGGCAATTCACCCCTCCACTTT
TRBJ2-1 | NA | TRBV7-6 | few | CASSLALVPYNEQFF | TGTGCCAGCAGCTTAGCGTTGGTTCCCTACAATGAGCAGTTCTTC
TRBJ2-7 | NA | TRBV18 | many | CASSQEQGYEQYF | TGTGCCAGCTCCCAAGAACAGGGCTACGAGCAGTACTTC
TRBJ2-3 | TRBD2 | TRBV9 | many | CASSSRLAGGTDTQYF | TGTGCCAGCAGCTCCAGACTAGCGGGAGGCACAGATACGCAGTATTTT
TRBJ2-7 | NA | TRBV9 | many | CASSGDNPHEQYF | TGTGCCAGCAGCGGGGACAATCCTCACGAGCAGTACTTC
TRBJ1-1 | NA | TRBV6-5 | many | CASSYAGEYTEAFF | TGTGCCAGCAGTTACGCGGGGGAGTACACTGAAGCTTTCTTT
TRBJ1-3 | TRBD1 | TRBV12-3/TRBV12-4 | many | CASSPGQGGNTIYF | TGTGCCAGCAGTCCGGGACAGGGCGGAAACACCATATATTTT
TRBJ2-1 | NA | TRBV27 | many | CASSLGKRPDNEQFF | TGTGCCAGCAGTTTAGGGAAGCGGCCCGACAATGAGCAGTTCTTC
TRBJ1-5 | TRBD1 | TRBV9 | many | CASSVGQGNQPQHF | TGTGCCAGCAGCGTGGGACAGGGCAATCAGCCCCAGCATTTT
TRBJ2-5 | TRBD1 | TRBV3-1 | many | CASSDYRTGHKETQYF | TGTGCCAGCAGTGATTATAGGACAGGGCACAAAGAGACCCAGTACTTC
TRBJ1-5 | NA | TRBV3-1 | many | CASSRTETQPQHF | TGTGCCAGCAGCCGGACAGAAACTCAGCCCCAGCATTTT
TRBJ1-1 | NA | TRBV2 | many | CASGQTQVFTEAFF | TGTGCCAGCGGTCAGACACAGGTGTTCACTGAAGCTTTCTTT